This T cell receptor beta chain is drawn from a study of regulatory T cells in long-lasting Graves disease. Time point meaning: persistent/refractory GD, antithyroid drugs over 5 years with positive TRAb. After RNA was extracted from PBMCs, the TCR library was made from it. As concerns this clonotype: Antigen specificity is unknown.

CDR3 regions were amplified by Arm-PCR using iRepertoire HTBI primers to build TCR beta libraries. TCRdb re-called the multiplex PCR reads with MiXCR, one entry per CDR3 protein. Of around 510,000 distinct CDR3 sequences listed, around 21% are singletons. Findings and limits, study-wide: Fewer public clonotypes were shared by new patients (approximately 1,000) than by persistent patients (about 2,500). It is possible that accuracy was reduced by the small size of the sample.

The receptor comes from a female donor with Graves disease. Sequenced material: peripheral blood mononuclear cells (PBMCs), taken when the disease was refractory, from a patient treated with antithyroid drugs.

CDR3 nucleotide sequence: TGTGCCAGCAGTCTGCCCCCCGCCGGATACAATGAGCAGTTCTTC. This gives the protein CASSLPPAGYNEQFF. The rearrangement uses TRBV28 and TRBJ2-1; no definite D call. The V gene's germline CDR1 is MDHEN and CDR2 SYDVKM. This CDR3 is built from 15 residues. With 5 bases removed from V and 4 bases from J, the gap between germline ends came to 15 bases.